The 28 T cell receptor beta chains given below trace back to one sample, sequenced in a study of control samples from healthy donors and cancer patients. Sequenced by immunoSEQ multiplex PCR; TCRdb stores in-frame clones only, minus some. The sample records over 75,000 clones, roughly 91% being singletons. Source material: blood. These receptors were obtained from a man aged 25 to 40 in good health.

CDR3 sequence (DNA): TGCAGCGCGGAATGGAGCCTCAATGAGCAGTTCTTC. Protein: CSAEWSLNEQFF. J is TRBJ2-1 and V is TRBV29-1; D unclear. The V gene's germline CDR1 is SQVTM and CDR2 ANQGSEA. Trimming pared 7 bases from V and 6 bases from J, leaving 13 bases between. The length of the CDR3 is 12 residues.

This clone has just one count. The chain recombines TRBV4-1 with TRBJ2-2, with TRBD2 identical over 8 bases. V lost 3 bases to trimming and J lost 6 bases; unmatched junction nucleotides: 9. The CDR3 loop spans 16 amino acids. Germline V lookup: CDR1 MGHRA, CDR2 YSYEKL. CDR3 residues: CASSHVGLGAAGELFF. DNA for the CDR3: TGCGCCAGCAGCCACGTGGGACTAGGAGCAGCCGGGGAGCTGTTTTTT.

The chain combines TRBV19 with TRBJ1-1; maybe TRBD1 (6 bases). CDR3 length: 16 residues. Looked up from germline, CDR1 is LNHDA and CDR2 is SQIVND (reference sequence). The V gene lost 4 bases and the J gene lost 0 bases, with 15 bases spanning the gap. CDR3 sequence: CASSRGGWTMNTEAFF. CDR3 nucleotide sequence: TGTGCCAGTAGTAGAGGGGGATGGACCATGAACACTGAAGCTTTCTTT.

This clone was seen once. The V call is TRBV5-4, the J call TRBJ2-1, with D uncertain. The CDR3 length is 17 residues. In germline, CDR1 is SGHNT, CDR2 YYREEE (reference sequence). V lost 2 bases, J lost 2 bases, and 17 bases lay in between. The chain's CDR3 is CASSFELFPGPYNEQFF. The CDR3 DNA sequence: TGTGCCAGCAGCTTTGAGCTTTTCCCGGGCCCCTACAATGAGCAGTTCTTC.

The chain joins TRBV6-5 to TRBJ1-2; D uncertain. Germline values: CDR1 MNHEY, CDR2 SVGAGI. The CDR3 contains 12 residues. Trimming took 1 base from V and 7 from J, leaving 7 bases between them. The CDR3 here is CASSYFSGGYTF. The CDR3 DNA reads as TGTGCCAGCAGTTACTTCTCGGGTGGCTACACCTTC.

The chain combines TRBV5-1 with TRBJ2-5, with 11 positions matching TRBD2. CDR1 and CDR2 (germline): SGHRS, YFSETQ. Trimming at V came to 2 bases and at J to 3 bases, leaving 9 bases not matched to a gene. The CDR3 is 17 amino acids. The CDR3 loop is CASSFLAGGLSEETQYF. As DNA, the CDR3 is TGCGCCAGCAGCTTTTTAGCGGGAGGGCTGTCGGAAGAGACCCAGTACTTC.

V and J are TRBV5-1 and TRBJ1-1; no firm D call. Trimming pared 0 bases from V and 1 base from J, leaving 7 bases between. The CDR3 is 14 amino acids. Germline V gene data show CDR1 as SGHRS and CDR2 as YFSETQ. The DNA of the CDR3 is TGCGCCAGCAGCTTGGCCGAGGCGAACACTGAAGCTTTCTTT. This codes for CASSLAEANTEAFF.

The chain links TRBV5-6 to TRBJ2-7; D unresolved. The length of the CDR3 is 13 residues. Germline CDR1 and CDR2: SGHDT and YYEEEE. Trimming pared 0 bases from V and 3 bases from J, leaving 7 bases between. In DNA, the CDR3 is TGTGCCAGCAGCTTGGGTCATCTCTACGAGCAGTACTTC. Amino acids: CASSLGHLYEQYF. Supplemented by reference TRBV5-6 and TRBJ2-7, the full variable domain reads DAGVTQSPTHLIKTRGQQVTLRCSPKSGHDTVSWYQQALGQGPQFIFQYYEEEERQRGNFPDRFSGHQFPNYSSELNVNALLLGDSALYLCASSLGHLYEQYFGPGTRLTVT.

The genes are TRBV9 and TRBJ2-1; D is undetermined. The V gene's germline CDR1 is SGDLS and CDR2 YYNGEE. CDR3 length equals 16 residues. V was shortened by 3 bases and J by 0 bases, with 13 bases between the two germline ends. CDR3 in amino acids: CASSGLLHSSYNEQFF. The CDR3 DNA sequence: TGTGCCAGCAGCGGACTTCTGCACAGCTCCTACAATGAGCAGTTCTTC.

The rearrangement joins TRBV2 to TRBJ1-3; D unresolved. The CDR3 has 13 residues. Trimming took off 0 bases at V and 9 bases at J, with 9 bases between the two ends. Germline V gene data show CDR1 as SNHLY and CDR2 as FYNNEI. The CDR3 DNA is TGTGCCAGCAGTGAAGCAAACCCCTCCACCATATATTTT. Amino acid sequence: CASSEANPSTIYF.

This clone is a singleton in its sample. The chain carries TRBV7-2 and TRBJ1-2; the D gene is possibly TRBD1 (5 bases). V lost 5 bases, J lost 3 bases, and 10 bases lay in between. CDR3 length: 13 residues. Per germline, CDR1 SGHTA and CDR2 FQGNSA. This CDR3 reads CASSVQDHYGYTF. Written as DNA, the CDR3 is TGTGCCAGCAGCGTACAGGACCACTATGGCTACACCTTC.

This clone was found once. The chain uses TRBV18 and TRBJ2-5; D call uncertain. The CDR3 contains 12 residues. V was clipped by 1 base and J by 3 bases, with 3 bases between them. From germline, CDR1 is KGHSH and CDR2 LQKENI. CDR3 DNA: TGTGCCAGCTCACCACAGAAAGAGACCCAGTACTTC. Its protein is CASSPQKETQYF.

V gene TRBV4-1 combines with J gene TRBJ2-1; D might be TRBD2 (6 bases). Looked up from germline, CDR1 is MGHRA and CDR2 is YSYEKL. Trimming shortened V by 3 bases and J by 2 bases, and 14 bases separated the two germline ends. This CDR3 has 16 residues. The DNA for the CDR3 is TGCGCCAGCAGCCAGGAGAGACTAGGGGCCTACAATGAGCAGTTCTTC. It translates to CASSQERLGAYNEQFF.

The chain carries TRBV7-9 and TRBJ1-4; a possible D gene is TRBD1 (5 bases). The CDR3 is 16 residues long. V was trimmed by 5 bases and J by 4 bases, leaving 17 bases between them. Germline V gene lookup returns CDR1 SEHNR and CDR2 FQNEAQ (reference sequence). CDR3 sequence: CASSPRPGLSNEKLFF. In nucleotides, the CDR3 is TGTGCCAGCAGCCCCCGACCGGGACTCAGTAATGAAAAACTGTTTTTT.

This clone was counted only a few times. The chain employs TRBV5-1 and TRBJ2-1; 10 nucleotides match TRBD2. Germline loops: CDR1 SGHRS, CDR2 YFSETQ. With V trimmed by 2 bases and J by 3 bases, 8 bases remained unmatched. This CDR3 has 17 residues. The CDR3 nucleotides are TGCGCCAGCAGCTTTATGGGCCTAGCGGGAGTCTACAATGAGCAGTTCTTC. Translated, it gives CASSFMGLAGVYNEQFF.

The V and J genes are TRBV7-8 and TRBJ2-2; D remains ambiguous. CDR1 is SGHVS, CDR2 FQNEAQ, per germline. V was pared by 6 bases and J by 2 bases, with 4 bases between. This CDR3 has 12 amino acids. The CDR3 loop is CASRANTGELFF. The CDR3, as DNA: TGTGCCAGCAGAGCTAACACCGGGGAGCTGTTTTTT.

The chain recombines TRBV27 with TRBJ1-6; D call uncertain. The CDR3 runs 13 residues. Germline lookup yields CDR1 MNHEY and CDR2 SMNVEV (reference sequence). Trimming shortened V by 2 bases and J by 16 bases, and 15 bases separated the two germline ends. CDR3 amino acids: CASSLALAGLLHF. The CDR3 DNA sequence: TGTGCCAGCAGTTTAGCCCTCGCGGGGTTACTCCACTTT.

This clone was observed once. V gene TRBV14 combines with J gene TRBJ2-5, with D uncertain. The CDR3 is 13 amino acids. Trimming cost V 0 bases and J 5 bases, with 7 bases left between them. Germline CDR1 and CDR2: SGHDN and FVKESK. CDR3 DNA sequence: TGTGCCAGCAGCCAAGATCGGTTTGAGACCCAGTACTTC. Translating gives CASSQDRFETQYF.

The chain employs TRBV12-3 or TRBV12-4 and TRBJ2-5, with 10 nucleotides matching TRBD2. The length of the CDR3 is 13 residues. Trimming at V came to 8 bases and at J to 7 bases, leaving 7 bases not matched to a gene. CDR3 amino acids: CASGSGGRGTQYF. The DNA of the CDR3 is TGTGCCAGCGGTAGCGGGGGGAGAGGGACCCAGTACTTC.

J is TRBJ2-7 and V is TRBV5-6; 8 nucleotides match TRBD1. The germline V gene encodes CDR1 SGHDT and CDR2 YYEEEE. The CDR3 extends over 14 amino acids. After removal of 3 bases from V and 6 bases from J, the junction contained 8 bases not matched to a gene. The DNA for the CDR3 is TGTGCCAGCAGCTCCGTAGACAGGGGCGGCGAGCAGTACTTC. This sequence encodes CASSSVDRGGEQYF.

This clone appeared once. This rearrangement joins TRBV5-4 to TRBJ1-1, with D uncertain. The CDR3 contains 14 residues. The ends were cut back, 2 bases at V and 6 bases at J, with 14 bases in the middle. Germline lookup yields CDR1 SGHNT and CDR2 YYREEE (reference sequence). The CDR3 loop is CASSLVGVVSEAFF. The CDR3 nucleotides read TGTGCCAGCAGCTTAGTCGGTGTTGTCTCTGAAGCTTTCTTT.

The V gene is TRBV2, the J gene TRBJ2-3; TRBD2 matches at 7 bases. Germline CDR1 is SNHLY and CDR2 is FYNNEI. V dropped 1 base and J dropped 5; count of bases not matched to a gene: 6. The CDR3 loop spans 15 amino acids. The CDR3 protein is CASSEGGRAEDTQYF. In nucleotides, the CDR3 is TGTGCCAGCAGTGAAGGAGGGAGGGCTGAAGATACGCAGTATTTT.

This chain uses TRBV15 with TRBJ1-5, with D unresolved. Germline values: CDR1 LNHNV, CDR2 YYDKDF (reference sequence). The CDR3 length is 12 residues. Trimming shortened V by 1 base and J by 3 bases, and 1 base separated the two germline ends. CDR3 in amino acids: CATSRVNQPQHF. The CDR3 DNA reads as TGTGCCACCAGCAGAGTCAATCAGCCCCAGCATTTT.

Only one count was recorded for this clone. The V and J genes are TRBV6-6 and TRBJ1-6; no definite D call. Germline loops: CDR1 MNHNY, CDR2 SVGAGI (reference sequence). Trimming removed 8 bases from V and 7 bases from J, with 6 bases in between. The CDR3 contains 11 residues. CDR3 sequence (DNA): TGTGCCAGCGCTCCGAATTCACCCCTCCACTTT. This codes for CASAPNSPLHF.

The chain couples TRBV12-3 or TRBV12-4 to TRBJ1-2; D gene ambiguous. V lost 2 bases, J lost 4 bases, and 8 bases lay in between. The CDR3 is 13 amino acids. This CDR3 is CASSLSRGYGYTF. CDR3 coding DNA: TGTGCCAGCAGTTTATCCCGAGGCTATGGCTACACCTTC.

This clone was seen only a few times. Its ends do not fully match the called genes, so a read error is possible. This sequence joins TRBV7-7 and TRBJ2-2; TRBD1 matches at 10 bases. The CDR3 totals 16 residues. The germline gives CDR1 SSHAT, CDR2 FNYEAQ (reference sequence). For the CDR3, the DNA is TGTGCTAGCAGCCCCGGGACAGGGGTGAACACCGGGGAGCTGTTTTTT. The encoded protein is CASSPGTGVNTGELFF.

V usage is TRBV28 and J usage is TRBJ2-1; 8 bases map to TRBD2. The V gene's germline CDR1 is MDHEN and CDR2 SYDVKM. This CDR3 comprises 15 residues. With 7 bases clipped from V and 7 bases from J, the junction kept 12 bases outside the gene matches. This CDR3 is CASNRGGKTTNEQFF. The DNA of the CDR3 is TGTGCCAGCAACCGGGGGGGCAAAACAACTAATGAGCAGTTCTTC. Full variable domain (rest looked up from reference TRBV28 and TRBJ2-1): DVKVTQSSRYLVKRTGEKVFLECVQDMDHENMFWYRQDPGLGLRLIYFSYDVKMKEKGDIPEGYSVSREKKERFSLILESASTNQTSMYLCASNRGGKTTNEQFFGPGTRLTVL.

This sequence joins TRBV11-3 and TRBJ2-2; the match to TRBD1 covers 8 bases. With 5 bases clipped from V and 0 bases from J, the junction kept 2 bases outside the gene matches. The germline V gene encodes CDR1 SGHNT and CDR2 YENEEA. The CDR3 sequence is 15 residues long. In nucleotides, the CDR3 is TGTGCCAGCAGCCAGACAGGGGCGAACACCGGGGAGCTGTTTTTT. This translates into CASSQTGANTGELFF.